A selection of T cell receptor beta chains follows, all from one sample in a study of T cells in Graves' hyperthyroidism and ophthalmopathy. Using its own MiXCR run on the multiplex PCR reads, TCRdb lists one record per CDR3 protein. Of around 270,000 distinct CDR3 sequences in the sample, roughly 19% were seen once. The sample consisted of blood. These receptors originate from a man aged 50 or older with Graves' ophthalmopathy. CDR3s include the opening cysteine and the closing phenylalanine or tryptophan. The order of the fields is CDR3 protein, CDR3 DNA, J gene, clone size, V gene, D gene. A D gene is named only where the DNA matches it firmly. Clone size is not always given. Where it is, it says once, few, many or a class for expanded clones.

CSARGHVFYEQYF TGCAGTGCTAGAGGCCACGTGTTCTACGAGCAGTACTTC TRBJ2-7 many TRBV20-1 -
CSARARGSGRLGLANEQFF TGCAGTGCTAGAGCTCGGGGTAGCGGGAGACTGGGCTTAGCCAATGAGCAGTTCTTC TRBJ2-1 - TRBV20-1 TRBD2
CASSYSVDEQFF TGTGCCAGCAGCTATAGCGTGGATGAGCAGTTCTTC TRBJ2-1 few TRBV7-9 -
CSARDRSGSLDEQFF TGCAGTGCTAGAGATAGGAGCGGGAGCTTGGATGAGCAGTTCTTC TRBJ2-1 many TRBV20-1 TRBD2
CASSPVGGDYEQYF TGTGCCAGCAGCCCCGTGGGCGGTGACTACGAGCAGTACTTC TRBJ2-7 many TRBV7-9 -
CASRGTAGMNTEAFF TGTGCCAGCAGAGGGACAGCGGGAATGAACACTGAAGCTTTCTTT TRBJ1-1 many TRBV7-2 TRBD1
CSPQRVGQETQYF TGCAGCCCCCAGCGGGTGGGCCAAGAGACCCAGTACTTC TRBJ2-5 - TRBV20-1 -
CASRDSFSGANVLTF TGTGCCAGCAGGGACAGCTTCTCTGGGGCCAACGTCCTGACTTTC TRBJ2-6 many TRBV27 -
CAIRTPGQDYEQYF TGTGCCATCAGGACGCCGGGACAGGACTACGAGCAGTACTTC TRBJ2-7 few TRBV10-3 TRBD1
CASRVPLADTGELFF TGCGCCAGCAGAGTGCCCCTAGCGGACACCGGGGAGCTGTTTTTT TRBJ2-2 many TRBV10-2 TRBD2
CASSLGTGGSDTQYF TGTGCCAGCAGCTTGGGGACAGGGGGCTCGGATACGCAGTATTTT TRBJ2-3 many TRBV11-2 TRBD1
CASSMGVWQETQYF TGTGCCAGTAGTATGGGGGTGTGGCAAGAGACCCAGTACTTC TRBJ2-5 - TRBV19 -
CSVDLDRGRGEAFF TGCAGCGTTGATCTGGACAGGGGACGCGGTGAAGCTTTCTTT TRBJ1-1 - TRBV29-1 TRBD1
CASSVTVEQPQHF TGTGCCAGCAGTGTCACGGTGGAGCAGCCCCAGCATTTT TRBJ1-5 - TRBV6-1 -
CATSIGVGMNTEAFF TGTGCCACCAGCATAGGGGTGGGGATGAACACTGAAGCTTTCTTT TRBJ1-1 few TRBV15 -
CSASNRARDSPLHF TGCAGTGCTAGTAACAGGGCGAGGGATTCACCCCTCCACTTT TRBJ1-6 few TRBV20-1 -
CASSPHGTSGHYEQYF TGTGCCAGCAGTCCCCACGGGACTAGCGGACACTACGAGCAGTACTTC TRBJ2-7 many TRBV28 TRBD2
CASSLKRYSYEQYF TGTGCCAGCAGTCTGAAGCGCTATTCCTACGAGCAGTACTTC TRBJ2-7 - TRBV12-3/TRBV12-4 -
CASRSGASGTDTQYF TGTGCCAGCAGGAGCGGGGCTAGCGGCACAGATACGCAGTATTTT TRBJ2-3 few TRBV12-3/TRBV12-4 TRBD2
CASRADRTGAYNEQFF TGTGCCAGCAGGGCCGACAGGACGGGGGCTTACAATGAGCAGTTCTTC TRBJ2-1 - TRBV6-2/TRBV6-3 -
CAITAGNTGELFF TGTGCCATCACGGCGGGGAACACCGGGGAGCTGTTTTTT TRBJ2-2 once TRBV28 -
CASSLLGQDFYGYTF TGTGCCAGCAGTTTGTTGGGACAGGACTTCTATGGCTACACCTTC TRBJ1-2 - TRBV12-3/TRBV12-4 TRBD1
CASSSSPNQPQHF TGTGCCAGCAGCTCCTCTCCAAATCAGCCCCAGCATTTT TRBJ1-5 many TRBV28 -
CASSVGRGSYGYTF TGTGCCAGCAGTGTGGGGCGAGGGTCCTATGGCTACACCTTC TRBJ1-2 few TRBV2 -
CSASRSNQPQHF TGCAGTGCTAGTAGAAGCAATCAGCCCCAGCATTTT TRBJ1-5 many TRBV20-1 -
CASSIEGYNQPQHF TGTGCCAGTAGTATCGAGGGTTACAATCAGCCCCAGCATTTT TRBJ1-5 few TRBV19 -
CASSLPGRGDQPQHF TGTGCCAGCAGCCTACCGGGCAGGGGGGATCAGCCCCAGCATTTT TRBJ1-5 many TRBV12-3/TRBV12-4 TRBD1
CASEEGLNTEAFF TGTGCCTCCGAAGAGGGACTAAACACTGAAGCTTTCTTT TRBJ1-1 - TRBV10-3 -
CASSPEQGAYEQYF TGCGCCAGCAGCCCGGAACAGGGGGCCTACGAGCAGTACTTC TRBJ2-7 few TRBV5-1 TRBD1
CASSLPPNTDTQYF TGTGCCAGCAGTTTACCCCCAAACACAGATACGCAGTATTTT TRBJ2-3 - TRBV28 -
CSARDTSGRETQYF TGCAGTGCTAGAGATACCAGCGGGAGAGAGACCCAGTACTTC TRBJ2-5 - TRBV20-1 TRBD2
CASSPVGGTGYTF TGTGCCAGCAGCCCTGTGGGAGGGACTGGCTACACCTTC TRBJ1-2 - TRBV7-3 -
CASSSPGTGIYGYTF TGTGCCAGCAGCTCCCCCGGGACAGGAATTTATGGCTACACCTTC TRBJ1-2 few TRBV7-8 TRBD1
CASSEALGLAGVLTDTQYF TGTGCCAGCAGTGAAGCGCTAGGACTAGCGGGCGTTCTAACTGATACGCAGTATTTT TRBJ2-3 - TRBV6-1 TRBD2
CASSVGSGTYEQYF TGTGCCAGCAGCGTAGGAAGCGGTACCTACGAGCAGTACTTC TRBJ2-7 many TRBV9 -
CASSFLFGTSGRRRPYEQYF TGTGCCAGCAGCTTTCTCTTCGGGACTAGCGGGAGGCGGAGACCCTACGAGCAGTACTTC TRBJ2-7 - TRBV7-9 TRBD2
CSASGQRENTEAFF TGCAGTGCTAGCGGACAAAGGGAGAACACTGAAGCTTTCTTT TRBJ1-1 many TRBV20-1 -
CAITPTSAFSGANVLTF TGTGCCATCACCCCGACTAGCGCATTCTCTGGGGCCAACGTCCTGACTTTC TRBJ2-6 - TRBV10-3 TRBD2
CSARGYAAGDSPLHF TGCAGTGCTAGAGGGTATGCTGCTGGTGATTCACCCCTCCACTTT TRBJ1-6 many TRBV20-1 -
CASSRTRTSGLAKNIQYF TGTGCCAGCAGCAGAACTCGGACTAGCGGATTAGCCAAAAACATTCAGTACTTC TRBJ2-4 few TRBV7-9 TRBD2
CSVEGDSAREDTQYF TGCAGCGTTGAGGGGGACAGCGCTCGGGAGGATACGCAGTATTTT TRBJ2-3 few TRBV29-1 -
CASSPELNEQFF TGCGCCAGCAGCCCCGAGTTGAATGAGCAGTTCTTC TRBJ2-1 - TRBV5-1 -
CASSLRGVNTGELFF TGTGCCAGCAGCTTGAGAGGGGTGAACACCGGGGAGCTGTTTTTT TRBJ2-2 few TRBV5-6 -
CASSVEPGLGGAYNEQFF TGCGCCAGCAGCGTAGAACCGGGCCTCGGGGGGGCCTACAATGAGCAGTTCTTC TRBJ2-1 - TRBV5-1 TRBD2
CSARGTSVEETQYF TGCAGTGCTAGAGGGACTAGCGTGGAGGAGACCCAGTACTTC TRBJ2-5 - TRBV20-1 TRBD2
CASSLSRGSYYGYTF TGTGCCAGCAGTTTATCACGGGGGTCCTACTATGGCTACACCTTC TRBJ1-2 - TRBV27 -
CASRETGLSGTDTQYF TGTGCCAGCAGAGAGACGGGACTCAGCGGCACAGATACGCAGTATTTT TRBJ2-3 few TRBV2 -
CASSPGGARGNYGYTF TGTGCCAGCAGCCCGGGGGGAGCAAGGGGTAACTATGGCTACACCTTC TRBJ1-2 few TRBV27 -
CASRGGGTGPPYQETQYF TGTGCCAGCAGGGGTGGTGGGACAGGCCCTCCGTACCAAGAGACCCAGTACTTC TRBJ2-5 many TRBV7-9 TRBD1
CSASRRDTDTQYF TGCAGTGCTAGTCGGCGGGACACAGATACGCAGTATTTT TRBJ2-3 few TRBV20-1 -
CSARRLAGAGYNEQFF TGCAGTGCTAGGCGTCTAGCGGGAGCGGGCTACAATGAGCAGTTCTTC TRBJ2-1 few TRBV20-1 TRBD2
CASSQVSTGPRGTEAFF TGTGCCAGCAGCCAAGTCTCTACCGGGCCCCGTGGGACTGAAGCTTTCTTT TRBJ1-1 few TRBV3-1 -
CASSWDRQSGNTIYF TGTGCCAGCAGTTGGGACAGGCAGAGCGGAAACACCATATATTTT TRBJ1-3 - TRBV6-1 TRBD1